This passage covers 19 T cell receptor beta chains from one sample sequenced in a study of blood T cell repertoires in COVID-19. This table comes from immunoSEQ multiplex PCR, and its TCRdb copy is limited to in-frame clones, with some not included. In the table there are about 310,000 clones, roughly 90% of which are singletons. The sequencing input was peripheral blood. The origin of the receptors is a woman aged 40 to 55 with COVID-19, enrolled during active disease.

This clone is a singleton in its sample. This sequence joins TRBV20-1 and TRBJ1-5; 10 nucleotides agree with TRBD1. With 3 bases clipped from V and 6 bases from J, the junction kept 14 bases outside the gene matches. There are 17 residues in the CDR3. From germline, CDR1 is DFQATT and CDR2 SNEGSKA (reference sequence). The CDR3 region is CSASPSGGQGFAQPQHF. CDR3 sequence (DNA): TGCAGTGCTAGTCCTTCTGGGGGACAGGGGTTCGCTCAGCCCCAGCATTTT.

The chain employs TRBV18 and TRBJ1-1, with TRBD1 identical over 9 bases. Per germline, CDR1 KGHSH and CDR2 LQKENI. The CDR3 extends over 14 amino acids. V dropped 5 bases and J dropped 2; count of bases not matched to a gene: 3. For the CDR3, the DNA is TGTGCCAGCTCAAGGGACAGGGTTAACACTGAAGCTTTCTTT. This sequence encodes CASSRDRVNTEAFF.

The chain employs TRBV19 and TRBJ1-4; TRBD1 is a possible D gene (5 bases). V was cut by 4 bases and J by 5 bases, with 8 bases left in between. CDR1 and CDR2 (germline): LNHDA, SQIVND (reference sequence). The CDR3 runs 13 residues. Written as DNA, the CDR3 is TGTGCCAGTAGTACAGGGTTGAATGAAAAACTGTTTTTT. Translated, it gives CASSTGLNEKLFF.

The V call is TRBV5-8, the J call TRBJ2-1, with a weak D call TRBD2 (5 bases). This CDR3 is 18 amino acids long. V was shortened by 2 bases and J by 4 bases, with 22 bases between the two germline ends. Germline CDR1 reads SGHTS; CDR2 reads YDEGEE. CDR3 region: CASSLAHTSGISYNEQFF. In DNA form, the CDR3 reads TGTGCCAGCAGCTTAGCTCACACCAGCGGAATATCTTACAATGAGCAGTTCTTC.

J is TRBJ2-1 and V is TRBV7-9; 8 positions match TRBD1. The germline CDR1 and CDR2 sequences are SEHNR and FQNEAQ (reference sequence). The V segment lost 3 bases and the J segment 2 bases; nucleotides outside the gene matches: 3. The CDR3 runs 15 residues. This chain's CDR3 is CASSFQGAPYNEQFF. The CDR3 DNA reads TGTGCCAGCAGCTTCCAGGGGGCACCCTACAATGAGCAGTTCTTC.

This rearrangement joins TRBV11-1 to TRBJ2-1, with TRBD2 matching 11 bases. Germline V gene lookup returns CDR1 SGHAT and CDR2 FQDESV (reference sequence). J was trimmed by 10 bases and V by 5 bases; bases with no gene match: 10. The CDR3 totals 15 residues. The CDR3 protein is CASSTRLAGSLEQFF. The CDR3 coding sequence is TGTGCCAGCAGCACCCGACTAGCGGGATCACTAGAGCAGTTCTTC.

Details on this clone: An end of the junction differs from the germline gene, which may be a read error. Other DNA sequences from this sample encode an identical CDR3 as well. The CDR3 DNA reads as TGTGCCAGCTCGCCACAGGGGAATCAGCCCCAGCATTTT. Its protein is CASSPQGNQPQHF. This sequence joins TRBV18 and TRBJ1-5, with TRBD1 matching over 7 bases. CDR3 length equals 13 residues. CDR1 KGHSH and CDR2 LQKENI come from the germline V gene.

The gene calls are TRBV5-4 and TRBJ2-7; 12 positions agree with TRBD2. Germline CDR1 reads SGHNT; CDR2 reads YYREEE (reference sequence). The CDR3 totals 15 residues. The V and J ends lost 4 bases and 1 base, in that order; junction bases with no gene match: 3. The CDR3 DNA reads TGTGCCAGCAGCCGTGGGACTAGCGGGTCCTACGAGCAGTACTTC. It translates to CASSRGTSGSYEQYF.

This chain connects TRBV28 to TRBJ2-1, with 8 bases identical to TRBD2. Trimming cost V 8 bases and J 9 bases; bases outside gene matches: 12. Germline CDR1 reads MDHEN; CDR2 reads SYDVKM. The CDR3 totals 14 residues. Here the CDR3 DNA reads TGTGCCAGCGACGGGGTAGCGGGAAGTCGTGAGCAGTTCTTC. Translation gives CASDGVAGSREQFF.

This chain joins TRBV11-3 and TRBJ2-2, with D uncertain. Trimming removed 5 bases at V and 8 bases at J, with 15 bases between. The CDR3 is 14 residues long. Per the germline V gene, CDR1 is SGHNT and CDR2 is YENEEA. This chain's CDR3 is CASSIRKERGELFF. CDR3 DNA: TGTGCCAGCAGCATAAGGAAGGAGCGAGGGGAGCTGTTTTTT. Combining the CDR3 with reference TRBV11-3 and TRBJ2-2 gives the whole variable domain EAGVVQSPRYKIIEKKQPVAFWCNPISGHNTLYWYLQNLGQGPELLIRYENEEAVDDSQLPKDRFSAERLKGVDSTLKIQPAELGDSAVYLCASSIRKERGELFFGEGSRLTVL.

The CDR3 region is CASSGRGLDPEQFF. The CDR3 nucleotides read TGTGCCAGCAGCGGGCGGGGCCTCGACCCTGAGCAGTTCTTC. This chain connects TRBV6-2 or TRBV6-3 to TRBJ2-1; the D gene is possibly TRBD2 (6 bases). Germline CDR1 MNHEY, CDR2 SVGEGT. CDR3 length: 14 amino acids. Trimming removed 6 bases at V and 9 bases at J, with 18 bases between.

Here the CDR3 reads CASSVVGAADTQYF. CDR3 nucleotides: TGTGCCAGCAGCGTAGTAGGTGCGGCAGATACGCAGTATTTT. The V gene is TRBV9, the J gene TRBJ2-3; D is ambiguous. The V end lost 0 bases, the J end lost 4 bases, and 9 bases lay between the germline ends. The CDR3 runs 14 residues. The germline V gene encodes CDR1 SGDLS and CDR2 YYNGEE. The variable domain in full, with the rest retrieved from reference TRBV9 and TRBJ2-3, is DSGVTQTPKHLITATGQRVTLRCSPRSGDLSVYWYQQSLDQGLQFLIQYYNGEERAKGNILERFSAQQFPDLHSELNLSSLELGDSALYFCASSVVGAADTQYFGPGTRLTVL.

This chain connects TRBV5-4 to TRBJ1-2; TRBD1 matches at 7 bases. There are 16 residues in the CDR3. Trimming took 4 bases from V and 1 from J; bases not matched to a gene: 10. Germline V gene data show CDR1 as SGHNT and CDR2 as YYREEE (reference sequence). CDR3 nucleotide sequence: TGTGCCAGCAGCCCTCCGGGGGACAGTGGTAACTATGGCTACACCTTC. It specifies CASSPPGDSGNYGYTF.

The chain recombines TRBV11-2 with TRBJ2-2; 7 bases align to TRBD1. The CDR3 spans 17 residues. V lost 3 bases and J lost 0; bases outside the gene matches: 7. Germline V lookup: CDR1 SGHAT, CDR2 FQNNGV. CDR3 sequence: CASSFTGTGANTGELFF. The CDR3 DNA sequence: TGTGCCAGCAGCTTTACCGGAACAGGGGCGAACACCGGGGAGCTGTTTTTT.

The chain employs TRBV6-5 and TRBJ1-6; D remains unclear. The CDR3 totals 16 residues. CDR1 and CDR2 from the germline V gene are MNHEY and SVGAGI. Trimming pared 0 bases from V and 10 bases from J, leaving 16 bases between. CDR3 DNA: TGTGCCAGCAGTTACTCGAGTGGCGGTGTCGGATCACCCCTCCACTTT. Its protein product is CASSYSSGGVGSPLHF.

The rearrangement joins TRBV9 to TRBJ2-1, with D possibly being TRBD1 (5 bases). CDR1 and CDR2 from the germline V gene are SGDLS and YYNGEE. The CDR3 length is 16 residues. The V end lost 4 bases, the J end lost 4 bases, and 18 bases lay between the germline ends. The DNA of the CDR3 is TGTGCCAGCAGCCTCACGGACACCCTAACTTACAATGAGCAGTTCTTC. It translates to CASSLTDTLTYNEQFF.

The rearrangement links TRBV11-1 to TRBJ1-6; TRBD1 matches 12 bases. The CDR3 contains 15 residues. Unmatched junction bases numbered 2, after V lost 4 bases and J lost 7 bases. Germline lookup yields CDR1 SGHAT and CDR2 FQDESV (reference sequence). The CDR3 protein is CASSSGTGGNSPLHF. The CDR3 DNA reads TGTGCCAGCAGCTCCGGGACAGGGGGCAATTCACCCCTCCACTTT.

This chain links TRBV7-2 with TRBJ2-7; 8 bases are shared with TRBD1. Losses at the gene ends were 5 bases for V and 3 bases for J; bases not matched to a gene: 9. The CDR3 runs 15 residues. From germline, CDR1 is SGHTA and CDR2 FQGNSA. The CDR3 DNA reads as TGTGCCAGCAGCATATGGACAGGGCTTAACTACGAGCAGTACTTC. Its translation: CASSIWTGLNYEQYF.

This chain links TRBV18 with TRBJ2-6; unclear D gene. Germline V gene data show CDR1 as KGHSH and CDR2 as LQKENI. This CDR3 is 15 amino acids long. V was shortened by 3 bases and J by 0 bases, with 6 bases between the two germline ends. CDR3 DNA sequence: TGTGCCAGCTCACCTTTAGACTCTGGGGCCAACGTCCTGACTTTC. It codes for CASSPLDSGANVLTF.